Below, 16 T cell receptor beta chains from the same sample are listed, as sequenced in a study of control samples from healthy donors and cancer patients. Data came from immunoSEQ multiplex PCR; TCRdb stores just in-frame clones and leaves some out. The repertoire holds some 120,000 clones, with 89% as singletons. The specimen was blood. Every receptor here comes from a man between 45 and 60 years old in good health.

V is TRBV6-1 and J is TRBJ2-5, with D possibly being TRBD1 (8 bases). Germline loops: CDR1 MNHNS, CDR2 SASEGT. This CDR3 has 15 residues. The V end was cut by 2 bases, the J end by 5 bases, with 15 bases between. This chain's CDR3 is CASSEWHRGGETQYF. DNA for the CDR3: TGTGCCAGCAGTGAATGGCACAGGGGGGGGGAGACCCAGTACTTC.

The V and J genes are TRBV3-1 (or the pseudogene TRBV3-2) and TRBJ2-7, with 8 bases fitting TRBD2. After removal of 3 bases from V and 2 bases from J, the junction contained 12 bases not matched to a gene. This CDR3 spans 17 amino acids. Germline V gene lookup returns CDR1 LGHDT and CDR2 YNNKEL (reference sequence). Here the CDR3 DNA reads TGTGCCAGCAGCCATTTCCTAGCGCGGGGGGTTACCTACGAGCAGTACTTC. This sequence encodes CASSHFLARGVTYEQYF.

V and J are TRBV30 and TRBJ2-7; TRBD2 aligns across 7 bases. The CDR3 loop spans 14 amino acids. V shed 3 bases and J 2 bases; nucleotides not matched to a gene: 7. Germline CDR1 GTSNPN, CDR2 SVGIG (reference sequence). In DNA, the CDR3 is TGTGCCTGGAGCTCGGTCCGGGGGGCCTACGAGCAGTACTTC. This translates into CAWSSVRGAYEQYF.

This clone has only a few counts. V is TRBV4-3 and J is TRBJ1-5; tentative D call: TRBD1 (5 bases). V lost 0 bases, J lost 9 bases, and 15 bases lay in between. The CDR3 runs to 15 residues. CDR1 is LGHNA and CDR2 is YSLEER in the germline V gene. CDR3 region: CASSQERQTLRPQHF. The CDR3 bases are TGCGCCAGCAGCCAAGAGAGACAGACCCTTAGGCCCCAGCATTTT.

The chain joins TRBV6-2 or TRBV6-3 to TRBJ2-7; D is perhaps TRBD2 (6 bases). The germline V gene has CDR1 MNHEY and CDR2 SVGEGT. The CDR3 sequence is 15 residues long. V lost 5 bases and J lost 2, with 16 bases in between. The CDR3 DNA is TGTGCCAGCAGTCTTTCCGCGGGGACCCCCTACGAGCAGTACTTC. Protein sequence: CASSLSAGTPYEQYF.

CDR3 sequence (DNA): TGCGCCAGCAGCCAAGATCAGGGCGGGACAGCAGCTAACTATGGCTACACCTTC. It codes for CASSQDQGGTAANYGYTF. V gene TRBV4-3 combines with J gene TRBJ1-2; 7 positions match TRBD1. With V trimmed by 0 bases and J by 0 bases, 10 bases remained unmatched. Germline V gene data show CDR1 as LGHNA and CDR2 as YSLEER. The CDR3 is made up of 18 amino acids.

V is TRBV5-1 and J is TRBJ2-7, with TRBD1 as a possible D gene (5 bases). CDR3 length: 14 amino acids. The V end was cut by 1 base, the J end by 2 bases, with 10 bases between. Germline V CDR1 and CDR2: SGHRS, YFSETQ. This chain's CDR3 is CASSLSHRTYEQYF. CDR3 sequence (DNA): TGCGCCAGCAGCTTGAGTCACAGGACCTACGAGCAGTACTTC.

This sequence joins TRBV19 and TRBJ1-6; weak D call: TRBD1 (5 bases). V lost 7 bases to trimming and J lost 10 bases, with 14 bases between them. CDR1 is LNHDA and CDR2 is SQIVND in the germline V gene (reference sequence). This CDR3 is 13 amino acids long. CDR3 residues: CASNGQGASPLHF. CDR3 DNA sequence: TGTGCCAGTAACGGGCAGGGTGCCTCACCCCTCCACTTT.

This sequence joins TRBV6-4 and TRBJ1-2, with TRBD1 matching 9 bases. J gave up 4 bases and V 6 bases, and 6 bases lay outside the gene matches. The CDR3 extends over 14 amino acids. Per germline, CDR1 MRHNA and CDR2 SNTAGT. This CDR3 is CASRQDRGGYGYTF. The CDR3 nucleotides are TGTGCCAGCAGACAGGACAGGGGCGGCTATGGCTACACCTTC.

In DNA, the CDR3 is TGTGCCTGGAGTAGAGGACAGCGGCATCCCAGCACTGAAGCTTTCTTT. Protein sequence: CAWSRGQRHPSTEAFF. The rearrangement links TRBV30 to TRBJ1-1; a weak D match, TRBD1 (6 bases). The CDR3 sequence is 16 residues long. V was cut by 2 bases and J by 4 bases, with 20 bases left in between. Germline-derived CDR1 and CDR2 are GTSNPN and SVGIG (reference sequence).

The V call is TRBV9, the J call TRBJ2-3, with 7 bases aligning to TRBD1. This CDR3 spans 16 amino acids. J lost 2 bases, V lost 4 bases, and 10 bases had no gene match. Germline V lookup: CDR1 SGDLS, CDR2 YYNGEE. CDR3 residues: CASSPMGTAVTDTQYF. Here the CDR3 DNA reads TGTGCCAGCAGCCCCATGGGGACAGCCGTCACAGATACGCAGTATTTT. The full variable domain, with the rest looked up from reference TRBV9 and TRBJ2-3, is DSGVTQTPKHLITATGQRVTLRCSPRSGDLSVYWYQQSLDQGLQFLIQYYNGEERAKGNILERFSAQQFPDLHSELNLSSLELGDSALYFCASSPMGTAVTDTQYFGPGTRLTVL.

The CDR3 is CASSAPNEKLFF. The CDR3 bases are TGTGCCAGCAGCGCCCCTAATGAAAAACTGTTTTTT. This chain connects TRBV7-2 to TRBJ1-4; D is undetermined. The CDR3 is made up of 12 amino acids. V lost 5 bases to trimming and J lost 3 bases, with 4 bases between them. The germline gives CDR1 SGHTA, CDR2 FQGNSA.

The rearrangement uses TRBV6-1 and TRBJ1-5; a weak D match, TRBD1 (6 bases). Germline CDR1 MNHNS, CDR2 SASEGT. The V end lost 2 bases, the J end lost 6 bases, and 8 bases lay between the germline ends. This CDR3 region has 13 residues. CDR3 amino acids: CASSERGLQPQHF. The CDR3 nucleotides read TGTGCCAGCAGTGAACGGGGGCTTCAGCCCCAGCATTTT.

CDR3 DNA: TGTGCCAGCAGCCCCGTCGGGGAGGGGACAAGGGGCTACACCTTC. It yields the protein CASSPVGEGTRGYTF. This chain uses TRBV27 with TRBJ1-2; the D gene is possibly TRBD1 (6 bases). CDR3 size: 15 residues. Trimming stripped 6 bases from V and 8 bases from J, with 22 bases between. Germline values: CDR1 MNHEY, CDR2 SMNVEV (reference sequence).

About this clone: Other DNA sequences within the sample encode an identical CDR3. The V call is TRBV5-1, the J call TRBJ2-3; unclear D gene. V lost 0 bases and J 6 bases, leaving 5 bases between the germline ends. Germline assignment: CDR1 SGHRS and CDR2 YFSETQ. The CDR3 contains 12 residues. CDR3 nucleotides: TGCGCCAGCAGCTTGGAGGCGGATACGCAGTATTTT. It translates to CASSLEADTQYF.

In its sample, this clone was seen a few times. The chain is built from TRBV6-5 and TRBJ1-1; D might be TRBD1 (5 bases). Looked up from germline, CDR1 is MNHEY and CDR2 is SVGAGI. Deletions cut 4 bases from V and 0 bases from J, with 6 bases between. There are 13 residues in the CDR3. This CDR3 is CASSLTVNTEAFF. The CDR3 DNA reads TGTGCCAGCAGTTTGACAGTGAACACTGAAGCTTTCTTT.